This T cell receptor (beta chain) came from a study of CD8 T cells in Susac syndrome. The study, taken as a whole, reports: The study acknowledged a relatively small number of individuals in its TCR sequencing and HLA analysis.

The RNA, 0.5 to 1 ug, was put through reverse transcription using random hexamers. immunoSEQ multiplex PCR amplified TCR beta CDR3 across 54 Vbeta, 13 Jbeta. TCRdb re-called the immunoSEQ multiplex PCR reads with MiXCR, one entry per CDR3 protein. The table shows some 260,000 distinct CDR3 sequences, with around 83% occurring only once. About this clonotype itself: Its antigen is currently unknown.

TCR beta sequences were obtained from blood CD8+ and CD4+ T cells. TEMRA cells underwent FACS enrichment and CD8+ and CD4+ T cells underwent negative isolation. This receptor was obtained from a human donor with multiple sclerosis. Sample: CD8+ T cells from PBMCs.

This chain's CDR3 is CASSPGTGGFYGYTF. CDR3 bases: TGTGCCAGCAGTCCCGGGACAGGGGGTTTCTATGGCTACACCTTC. V and J are TRBV12-3 or TRBV12-4 and TRBJ1-2; 11 bases are shared with TRBD1. The V and J ends lost 5 bases and 4 bases, in that order; junction bases with no gene match: 6. The CDR3 runs to 15 residues.